The text below deals with one TCR beta chain. This CDR3 comprises 15 residues. Germline loops: CDR1 MGHDK, CDR2 SYGVNS. V was clipped by 3 bases and J by 4 bases; unmatched bases: 8. This record comes from a study of shared T cell receptors in the human thymus. Data came from immunoSEQ multiplex PCR; TCRdb stores just in-frame clones and leaves some out. The sample lists about 730,000 clones; roughly 88% were seen once. The data were also submitted as part of a second study, on human thymus T cells. That work adds: Thymic tissue was derived from resections collected during corrective heart surgery. Across thymic and blood repertoires, the usage of V and J genes appeared to be biased. Related work showed strongly overlapping thymic repertoires across unrelated individuals.

The sequence derives from a girl under three years old with a congenital heart defect. V usage is TRBV25-1 and J usage is TRBJ1-2; TRBD1 agrees at 7 bases. Material for sequencing was thymocytes. CDR3 residues: CASSDGQVDPYGYTF. The CDR3 DNA follows: TGTGCCAGCAGTGACGGACAGGTGGACCCCTATGGCTACACCTTC.